The entry that follows covers one T cell receptor beta chain sequence. TCRdb keeps only in-frame clones here, not all; method: immunoSEQ multiplex PCR. This table has around 130,000 clones, 90% to 98% appearing once. These data come from a study of T cell changes during pregnancy in multiple sclerosis. This CDR3 spans 14 amino acids. Trimming at V came to 7 bases and at J to 3 bases, leaving 9 bases not matched to a gene. In germline, CDR1 is MDHEN, CDR2 SYDVKM. The chain recombines TRBV28 with TRBJ2-7; 7 nucleotides line up with TRBD2. Sequenced here: peripheral blood, sampled after pregnancy. The source of this sequence is a female donor with multiple sclerosis, enrolled in a pregnancy study. CDR3 loop: CASTLTGTNYEQYF. DNA for the CDR3: TGTGCCAGCACCTTAACCGGGACTAACTACGAGCAGTACTTC.